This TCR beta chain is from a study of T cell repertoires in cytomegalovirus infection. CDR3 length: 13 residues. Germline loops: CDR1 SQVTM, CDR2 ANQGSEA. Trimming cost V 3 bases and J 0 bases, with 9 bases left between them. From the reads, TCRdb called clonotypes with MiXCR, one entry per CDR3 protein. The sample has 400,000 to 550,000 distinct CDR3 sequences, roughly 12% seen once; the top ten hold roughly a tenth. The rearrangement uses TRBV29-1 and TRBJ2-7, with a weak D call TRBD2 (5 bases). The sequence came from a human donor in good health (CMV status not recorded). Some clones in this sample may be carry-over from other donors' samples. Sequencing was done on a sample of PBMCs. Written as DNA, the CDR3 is TGCAGCGTTGATAGCGAAAGCTCCTACGAGCAGTACTTC. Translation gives CSVDSESSYEQYF.